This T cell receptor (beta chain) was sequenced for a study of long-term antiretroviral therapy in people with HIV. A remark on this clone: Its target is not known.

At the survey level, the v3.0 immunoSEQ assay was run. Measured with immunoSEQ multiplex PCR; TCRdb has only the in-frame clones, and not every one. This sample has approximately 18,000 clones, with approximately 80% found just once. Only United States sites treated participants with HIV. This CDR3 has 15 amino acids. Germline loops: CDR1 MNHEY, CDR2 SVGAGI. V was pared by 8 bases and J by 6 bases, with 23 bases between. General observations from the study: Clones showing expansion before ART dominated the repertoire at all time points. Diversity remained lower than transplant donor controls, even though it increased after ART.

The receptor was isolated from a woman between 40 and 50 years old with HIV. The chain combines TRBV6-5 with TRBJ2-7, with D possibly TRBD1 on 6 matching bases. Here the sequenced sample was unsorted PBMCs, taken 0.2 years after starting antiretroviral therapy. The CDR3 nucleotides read TGTGCCAGCCTCCCCATCGGCAGGGGTCCCGGCGAGCAGTACTTC. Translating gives CASLPIGRGPGEQYF.